This is a list of T cell receptor beta chains from one sample in a study of blood T cells in healthy people across ages. MiXCR, applied by TCRdb to the 5' RACE reads, yields one record per CDR3 protein. The sample contains about 720,000 distinct CDR3 sequences, 22% of which appear only once. The specimen sequenced was blood. Receptor source: a man between 70 and 80 years old in good health. Both conserved end residues are trimmed from each CDR3. Fields, in order: J gene, clone size, V gene, CDR3 protein. Rows give clone size only sometimes, using once, few, many, or a class for an expanded clone.

j_call: TRBJ2-1
clone_size: few
v_call: TRBV5-5
cdr3_aa: ASSSFWTSGGVSYNEQF

j_call: TRBJ1-1
clone_size: -
v_call: TRBV19
cdr3_aa: ASNQGRDTEAF

j_call: TRBJ2-1
clone_size: few
v_call: TRBV24-1
cdr3_aa: ATKFAGEQF

j_call: TRBJ1-5
clone_size: -
v_call: TRBV19
cdr3_aa: ASIGGTRHSNQPQH

j_call: TRBJ2-5
clone_size: -
v_call: TRBV18
cdr3_aa: ASSPDYNQETQY

j_call: TRBJ2-3
clone_size: -
v_call: TRBV7-9
cdr3_aa: ASARTGTTDTQY

j_call: TRBJ2-1
clone_size: many
v_call: TRBV2
cdr3_aa: ASNYRDQRANEQF

j_call: TRBJ1-1
clone_size: few
v_call: TRBV3-1
cdr3_aa: ASRRSGGYAAF

j_call: TRBJ2-6
clone_size: -
v_call: TRBV4-1
cdr3_aa: ASSQSKNPNRSGANVLT

j_call: -
clone_size: -
v_call: TRBV20-1
cdr3_aa: SASGGSIPNEQF